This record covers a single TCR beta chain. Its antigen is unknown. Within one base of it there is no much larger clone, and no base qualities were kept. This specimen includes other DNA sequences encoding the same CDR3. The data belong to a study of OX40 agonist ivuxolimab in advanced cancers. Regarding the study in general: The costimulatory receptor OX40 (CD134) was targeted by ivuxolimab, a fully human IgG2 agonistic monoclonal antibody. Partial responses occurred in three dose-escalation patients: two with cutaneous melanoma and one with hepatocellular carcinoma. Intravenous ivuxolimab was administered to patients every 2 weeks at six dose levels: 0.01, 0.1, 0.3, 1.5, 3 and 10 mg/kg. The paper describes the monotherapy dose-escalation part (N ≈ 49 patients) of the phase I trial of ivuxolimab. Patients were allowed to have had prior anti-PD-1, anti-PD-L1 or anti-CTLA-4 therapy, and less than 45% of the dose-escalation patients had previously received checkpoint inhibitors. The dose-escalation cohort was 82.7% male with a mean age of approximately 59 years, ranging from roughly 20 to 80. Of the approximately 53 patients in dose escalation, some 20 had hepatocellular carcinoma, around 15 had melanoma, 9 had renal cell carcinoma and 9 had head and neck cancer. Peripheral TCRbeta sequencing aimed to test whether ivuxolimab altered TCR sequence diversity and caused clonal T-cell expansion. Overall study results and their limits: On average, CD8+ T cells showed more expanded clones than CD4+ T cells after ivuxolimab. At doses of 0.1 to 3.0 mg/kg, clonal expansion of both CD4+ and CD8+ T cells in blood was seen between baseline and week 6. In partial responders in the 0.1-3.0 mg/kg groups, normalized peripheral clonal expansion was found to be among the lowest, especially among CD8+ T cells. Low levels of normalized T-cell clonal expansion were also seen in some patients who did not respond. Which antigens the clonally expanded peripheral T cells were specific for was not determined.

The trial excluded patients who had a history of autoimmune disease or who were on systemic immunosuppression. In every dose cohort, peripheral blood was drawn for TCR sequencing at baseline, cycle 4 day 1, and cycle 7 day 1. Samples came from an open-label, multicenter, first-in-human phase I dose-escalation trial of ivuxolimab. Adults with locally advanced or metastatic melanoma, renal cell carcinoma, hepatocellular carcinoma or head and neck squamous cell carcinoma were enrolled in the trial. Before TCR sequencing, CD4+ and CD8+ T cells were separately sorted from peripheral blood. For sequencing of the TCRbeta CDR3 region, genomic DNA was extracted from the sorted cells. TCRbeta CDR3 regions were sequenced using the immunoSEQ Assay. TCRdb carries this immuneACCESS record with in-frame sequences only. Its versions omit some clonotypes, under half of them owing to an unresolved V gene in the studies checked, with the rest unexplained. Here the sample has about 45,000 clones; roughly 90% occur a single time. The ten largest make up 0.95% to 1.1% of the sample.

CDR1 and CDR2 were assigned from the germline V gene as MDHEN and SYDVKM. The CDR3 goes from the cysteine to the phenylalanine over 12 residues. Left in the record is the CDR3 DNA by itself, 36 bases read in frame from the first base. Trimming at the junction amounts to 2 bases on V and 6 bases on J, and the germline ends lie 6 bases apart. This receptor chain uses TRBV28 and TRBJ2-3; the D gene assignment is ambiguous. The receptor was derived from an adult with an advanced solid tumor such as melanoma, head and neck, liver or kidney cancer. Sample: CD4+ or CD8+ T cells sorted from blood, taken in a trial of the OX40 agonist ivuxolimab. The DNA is TGTGCCAGCAGTTTAACTCGGGATACGCAGTATTTT. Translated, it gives CASSLTRDTQYF.